One and the same sample provided the 8 T cell receptor beta chains below, sequenced in a study of blood T cells in healthy people across ages. Then a second PCR, running roughly 7 to 11 cycles, was carried out with a sample-barcoded 5' primer and a J-beta primer mix. TCRdb processed the 5' RACE reads anew with MiXCR; each CDR3 protein has one entry. The sample records around 690,000 distinct CDR3 sequences, approximately 59% being singletons. Sequencing was performed on blood. The receptors were sampled from a man between 60 and 70 years old in good health.

The chain has TRBV5-4 and TRBJ2-5; 8 positions match TRBD2. CDR1 and CDR2 from the germline V gene are SGHNT and YYREEE (reference sequence). The CDR3 consists of 16 residues. V was pared by 0 bases and J by 5 bases, with 9 bases of the junction left unmatched. CDR3 region: CASSLGTGGYRETQYF. The CDR3 DNA is TGTGCCAGCAGCTTGGGAACGGGGGGGTACCGGGAGACCCAGTACTTC.

This clonotype has only a few counts. This chain connects TRBV7-2 to TRBJ2-5; D is undetermined. Germline CDR1 reads SGHTA; CDR2 reads FQGNSA. V was shortened by 2 bases and J by 2 bases, with 6 bases between the two germline ends. The length of the CDR3 is 13 residues. The CDR3 sequence is CASSLNHQETQYF. The DNA for the CDR3 is TGTGCCAGCAGCTTAAACCATCAAGAGACCCAGTACTTC.

This chain connects TRBV6-5 to TRBJ2-7; D possibly corresponds to TRBD1 (5 bases). The CDR3 has 13 amino acids. The ends were cut back, 2 bases at V and 1 base at J, with 6 bases in the middle. Per the germline V gene, CDR1 is MNHEY and CDR2 is SVGAGI. CDR3: CASSYRGSYEQYF. CDR3 bases: TGTGCCAGCAGTTACAGGGGTTCCTACGAGCAGTACTTC.

On this clonotype: One end of the junction does not line up with germline, which may come from a read error. This chain joins TRBV5-6 and TRBJ2-1; D is unresolved. The CDR3 is made up of 12 amino acids. Germline CDR1 SGHDT, CDR2 YYEEEE. The CDR3 coding sequence is TGTGCCAGCAGTTTGGAATACAATGAGCAGTTCTTC. This codes for CASSLEYNEQFF.

The DNA of the CDR3 is TGTGCCAGCAGCTTAGCCCTTGGCAGCCACTACGAGCAGTACTTC. Translating it yields CASSLALGSHYEQYF. The V and J genes are TRBV11-2 and TRBJ2-5; D is unresolved. Judging by the DNA end, TRBJ2-7 fits better; the J call may be wrong. Germline loops: CDR1 SGHAT, CDR2 FQNNGV. CDR3 length: 15 residues.

This chain joins TRBV6-5 and TRBJ1-5; possible D gene TRBD1, 5 bases. Germline V gene lookup returns CDR1 MNHEY and CDR2 SVGAGI. The CDR3 runs 14 residues. Deletions cut 7 bases from V and 2 bases from J, with 12 bases between. In nucleotides, the CDR3 is TGTGCCAGCAAGCCGGCACAGGGCAATCAGCCCCAGCATTTT. Residues: CASKPAQGNQPQHF.

This clonotype was seen at least ten times. The gene calls are TRBV7-6 and TRBJ1-5, with D tentatively TRBD1 (5 bases). Germline CDR1 is SGHVS and CDR2 is FNYEAQ. The CDR3 consists of 16 residues. Trimming cost V 2 bases and J 5 bases, with 16 bases left between them. As DNA, the CDR3 is TGTGCCAGCAGCTTATCTACGGGGGGGAAATATCAGCCCCAGCATTTT. Its protein is CASSLSTGGKYQPQHF. Complete variable domain (other parts from reference TRBV7-6 and TRBJ1-5): GAGVSQSPRYKVTKRGQDVALRCDPISGHVSLYWYRQALGQGPEFLTYFNYEAQQDKSGLPNDRFSAERPEGSISTLTIQRTEQRDSAMYRCASSLSTGGKYQPQHFGDGTRLSIL.

Only one count was recorded for this clonotype. The chain is built from TRBV5-1 and TRBJ2-3, with 8 bases lining up with TRBD2. CDR1 is SGHRS, CDR2 YFSETQ, per germline. Losses at the gene ends were 0 bases for V and 0 bases for J; bases not matched to a gene: 6. The CDR3 contains 17 residues. CDR3 nucleotides: TGCGCCAGCAGCTTGGGGGCTAGCGGGCGAAGCACAGATACGCAGTATTTT. Protein sequence: CASSLGASGRSTDTQYF.